These T cell receptor beta chains were read from a single sample in a study of post-analysis software for immune sequencing data. TCRdb itself ran the PCR reads through MiXCR, one entry per CDR3 protein. The top ten hold around 10% of the sample, which has about 460,000 distinct CDR3 sequences, 45% seen once. Input material: blood. These receptors originate from a girl aged 5 to 17 with multiple sclerosis. The CDR3 runs from the conserved cysteine through the conserved F or W. Fields, in order: J gene, D gene, clone size, V gene, CDR3 DNA, CDR3 protein. A D gene is named only where the DNA matches it firmly. Some rows have no size entry. The others give once, few or many, or a class for an expanded clone.

TRBJ1-2	.	.	TRBV7-9	TGTGCCAGCAGCTTAGATGGGGCGAAAGGCTACACCTTC	CASSLDGAKGYTF
TRBJ2-1	.	.	TRBV5-1	TGCGCCAGCAGCTTCTCACAGGGAGAGGATGAGCAGTTCTTC	CASSFSQGEDEQFF
TRBJ2-7	TRBD1	.	TRBV12-3/TRBV12-4	TGTGCCAGCAAGGGGGCTACCTACGAGCAGTACTTC	CASKGATYEQYF
TRBJ1-1	.	.	TRBV5-1	TGCGCCAGCAGCATGGGGGCGAACACTGAAGCTTTCTTT	CASSMGANTEAFF
TRBJ2-7	TRBD2	once	TRBV25-1	TGTGCCAGCAGTGACCCTGGCGGGGGTTCCTACGAGCAGTACTTC	CASSDPGGGSYEQYF
TRBJ2-5	.	.	TRBV5-1	TGCGCCAGCAGCTCTGGGACACCCCAAGAGACCCAGTACTTC	CASSSGTPQETQYF
TRBJ2-1	.	.	TRBV19	TGTGCCAGTACGGGCGGACGCAATGAGCAGTTCTTC	CASTGGRNEQFF
TRBJ2-5	.	.	TRBV29-1	TGCAGCGTTGGTGGGACTGGAAGAGATGCCCAGTACTTC	CSVGGTGRDAQYF
TRBJ2-4	.	.	TRBV5-1	TGCGCCAGCAGGGTTTACAGAGAACTAGCCAAAAACATTCAGTACTTC	CASRVYRELAKNIQYF
TRBJ1-6	TRBD1	.	TRBV5-1	TGCGCCAGCAGCTCGGGACAGGGTAATTCACCCCTCCACTTT	CASSSGQGNSPLHF
TRBJ2-1	.	.	TRBV27	TGTGCCAGCAGTTCCCCGGCAGGGAGCTCCTACAATGAGCAGTTCTTC	CASSSPAGSSYNEQFF
TRBJ2-3	TRBD2	.	TRBV20-1	TGCAGTGCTACCCTTGCGGGAGGGATCACAGATACGCAGTATTTT	CSATLAGGITDTQYF
TRBJ1-1	.	few	TRBV7-2	TGTGCCATCTTACAGTCGAACACTGAAGCTTTCTTT	CAILQSNTEAFF
TRBJ2-1	TRBD2	.	TRBV7-9	TGTGCCAGCAGCTTAGAGGGAGGGCGGATGTTCCATGAGCAGTTCTTC	CASSLEGGRMFHEQFF
TRBJ2-7	.	.	TRBV7-9	TGTGCCAGCGGCCCCCCTACAGACAGGCCCTACGAGCAGTACTTC	CASGPPTDRPYEQYF
TRBJ2-7	TRBD2	few	TRBV12-3/TRBV12-4	TGTGCCAGCAGCCCCACCGGACTAGTCTACGAGCAGTACTTC	CASSPTGLVYEQYF
TRBJ2-3	.	once	TRBV14	TGTGCCAGCAGCCCTCGAAGCGGGTGGCGGAGCACAGATACGCAGTATTTT	CASSPRSGWRSTDTQYF
TRBJ1-1	.	.	TRBV7-9	TGTGCCAGCAGCGCAATACAGGGCACTGAAGCTTTCTTT	CASSAIQGTEAFF
TRBJ2-1	TRBD2	.	TRBV4-2	TGTGCCAGCAGCCAAGTCCGGACTAGCTACAATGAGCAGTTCTTC	CASSQVRTSYNEQFF
TRBJ2-1	TRBD1	.	TRBV10-3	TGTGCCATCAGTGAGTCGGGGACAGGGGACAGCAATGAGCAGTTCTTC	CAISESGTGDSNEQFF
TRBJ2-3	TRBD2	.	TRBV4-2	TGTGCCAGCACCCTCAAGGAGGGAGGGCCAGATACGCAGTATTTT	CASTLKEGGPDTQYF
TRBJ1-5	.	few	TRBV5-1	TGCGCCAGCAGCTTGAATGGGCAGGGGATCGGTCAGCCCCAGCATTTT	CASSLNGQGIGQPQHF
TRBJ2-5	.	.	TRBV4-1	TGCGCCAGCAGCGAAGGCGGTACGGGGCAAGAGACCCAGTACTTC	CASSEGGTGQETQYF
TRBJ2-1	.	few	TRBV12-3/TRBV12-4	TGTGCCAGCAGTTTAGCGATGACTCTGGATGAGCAGTTCTTC	CASSLAMTLDEQFF
TRBJ2-7	.	.	TRBV5-1	TGCGCCAGCAGGGAACAGGGATGCTACGAGCAGTACTTC	CASREQGCYEQYF
TRBJ1-2	.	.	TRBV27	TGTGCCAGCAGTTTAGTCCTGGGGGCGCGTGGCTACACCTTC	CASSLVLGARGYTF
TRBJ1-4	.	.	TRBV27	TGTGCCAGCAGGAGGGGGGCTACACGGGAAAAACTGTTTTTT	CASRRGATREKLFF
TRBJ1-2	.	few	TRBV3-1	TGTGCCAGCAGCCAAGTAGCCGGGAGGCATGGCTACACCTTC	CASSQVAGRHGYTF
TRBJ2-7	TRBD2	.	TRBV7-8	TGTACCAGCAGCCCGGGGGCTAGCGGGGTTTACGAGCAGTACTTC	CTSSPGASGVYEQYF
TRBJ2-2	.	.	TRBV7-3	TGTGCCAGCAGGGCAGTGTCCGGGAACACCGGGGAGCTGTTTTTT	CASRAVSGNTGELFF
TRBJ2-7	.	few	TRBV27	TGTGCCAGCAGTTCTCGGGGCGTCTCCTACGAGCAGTACTTC	CASSSRGVSYEQYF
TRBJ2-5	TRBD1	few	TRBV6-5	TGTGCCAGCAGTTACGGAGCGGGACAGGGTTTGGAGACCCAGTACTTC	CASSYGAGQGLETQYF